A selection of T cell receptor beta chains follows, all from one sample in a study of cytomegalovirus exposure and HLA in healthy donors. The table came from immunoSEQ multiplex PCR; TCRdb's copy has only in-frame clones and leaves some out. This table holds over 100,000 clones, about 60% found once. The sample comprised PBMCs. These receptors were collected from a woman between 25 and 40 years old in good health and CMV-seronegative. CDR3s include the opening cysteine and the closing phenylalanine or tryptophan.

>TRBV29-1|TRBJ2-5
CSVGVAEGTQYF
>TRBV18|TRBJ2-1
CASSRLDSEQFF
>TRBV28|TRBJ2-7
CASSLKDRDYEQYF
>TRBV28|TRBJ2-1
CASSSRLGQTYNEQFF
>TRBV4-3|TRBJ2-3
CASSQQPGTSGRADTQYF
>TRBV6-5|TRBJ2-5
CASSYSDRVETQYF
>TRBV5-1|TRBJ1-4
CASSLGTGNEKLFF
>TRBV2|TRBJ2-5
CASATERETQYF
>TRBV18|TRBJ2-7
CASSQDREDEQYF
>TRBV7-3|TRBJ2-2
CASSLQGAGTGELFF
>TRBV7-8|TRBJ2-1
CASSPRRSDRNNEQFF
>TRBV2|TRBJ1-6
CASSGTGGSNSPLHF
>TRBV6-1|TRBJ2-1
CATNRGYDNEQFF
>TRBV5-1|TRBJ2-6
CASRTAITGLGANVLTF